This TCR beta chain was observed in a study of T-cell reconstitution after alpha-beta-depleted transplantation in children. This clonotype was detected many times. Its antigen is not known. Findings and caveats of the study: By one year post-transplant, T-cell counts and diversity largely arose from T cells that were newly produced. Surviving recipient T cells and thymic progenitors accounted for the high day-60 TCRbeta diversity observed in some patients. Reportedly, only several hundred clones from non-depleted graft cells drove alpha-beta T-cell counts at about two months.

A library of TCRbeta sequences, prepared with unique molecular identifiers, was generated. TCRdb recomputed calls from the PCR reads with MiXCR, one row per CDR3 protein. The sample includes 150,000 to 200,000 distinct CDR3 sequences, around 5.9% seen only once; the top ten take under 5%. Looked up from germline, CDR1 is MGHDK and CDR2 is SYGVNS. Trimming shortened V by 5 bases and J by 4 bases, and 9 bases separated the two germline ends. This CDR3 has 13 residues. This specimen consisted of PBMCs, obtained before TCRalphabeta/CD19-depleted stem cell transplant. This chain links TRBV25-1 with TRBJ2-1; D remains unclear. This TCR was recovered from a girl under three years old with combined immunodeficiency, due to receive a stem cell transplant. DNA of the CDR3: TGTGCCAGCAGTCCCCCTCCATACAATGAGCAGTTCTTC. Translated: CASSPPPYNEQFF.